The next 13 T cell receptor beta chains were all read from a single sample in a study of immune evolution from preneoplasia to lung adenocarcinoma. Sequencing used immunoSEQ multiplex PCR; TCRdb keeps in-frame clones, though not all of them. Of a few thousand clones listed, 86% were seen once; the top ten hold 3.2%. The sample consisted of FFPE minimally invasive lung adenocarcinoma tissue. The receptors stem from a person between 70 and 80 years old with lung adenocarcinoma.

The V and J genes are TRBV5-1 and TRBJ2-1; weak D call: TRBD1 (6 bases). The CDR3 runs 14 residues. V was cut by 4 bases and J by 8 bases, with 16 bases left in between. CDR1 is SGHRS and CDR2 is YFSETQ in the germline V gene. CDR3: CASSRQEVSDEQFF. CDR3 bases: TGCGCCAGCAGCCGACAGGAGGTATCGGATGAGCAGTTCTTC.

This clone was observed a few times. The rearrangement uses TRBV7-3 and TRBJ2-1; tentatively, D is TRBD1 or TRBD2 (7 bases each). The V end lost 3 bases, the J end lost 10 bases, and 22 bases lay between the germline ends. CDR3 length equals 16 residues. Looked up from germline, CDR1 is SGHTA and CDR2 is FQGTGA. The CDR3 sequence is CASSLTHTGGRGEQFF. Written as DNA, the CDR3 is TGTGCCAGCAGCTTGACTCACACGGGGGGCAGGGGGGAGCAGTTCTTC.

This clone was seen a single time. This chain links TRBV7-9 with TRBJ2-5; 12 nucleotides line up with TRBD2. Germline values: CDR1 SEHNR, CDR2 FQNEAQ (reference sequence). V shed 5 bases and J 9 bases; nucleotides not matched to a gene: 10. This CDR3 spans 15 amino acids. The CDR3, as DNA: TGTGCCAGCAGCGAGACTAGCGGGAGTTGGTGGGCCCAGTACTTC. Encoded protein: CASSETSGSWWAQYF.

V usage is TRBV7-8 and J usage is TRBJ1-2; TRBD1 aligns across 7 bases. The CDR3 runs 16 residues. Germline V gene data show CDR1 as SGHVS and CDR2 as FQNEAQ. Trimming took 3 bases from V and 3 from J; bases not matched to a gene: 10. CDR3 protein: CASSFTSGTVYYGYTF. In nucleotides, the CDR3 is TGTGCCAGCAGCTTCACCTCCGGGACAGTTTACTATGGCTACACCTTC. The variable domain in full, completed from reference TRBV7-8 and TRBJ1-2, reads GAGVSQSPRYKVAKRGQDVALRCDPISGHVSLFWYQQALGQGPEFLTYFQNEAQLDKSGLPSDRFFAERPEGSVSTLKIQRTQQEDSAVYLCASSFTSGTVYYGYTFGSGTRLTVV.

V gene TRBV7-3 combines with J gene TRBJ1-5, with D unresolved. The ends were cut back, 0 bases at V and 5 bases at J, with 5 bases in the middle. The CDR3 has 13 residues. Germline V gene data show CDR1 as SGHTA and CDR2 as FQGTGA. For the CDR3, the DNA is TGTGCCAGCAGCTTAACTCAAGATCAGCCCCAGCATTTT. This translates into CASSLTQDQPQHF.

V usage is TRBV6-1 and J usage is TRBJ2-7, with 7 bases aligning to TRBD1. There are 15 residues in the CDR3. Unmatched junction bases numbered 3, after V lost 1 base and J lost 0 bases. The germline V gene encodes CDR1 MNHNS and CDR2 SASEGT. The CDR3 DNA is TGTGCCAGCAGTGAAGAAGGGGGCAGCTCCTACGAGCAGTACTTC. Its protein is CASSEEGGSSYEQYF.

CDR3: CASSLIQGYYGYTF. The CDR3 DNA follows: TGTGCCAGCAGCTTAATCCAGGGGTACTATGGCTACACCTTC. The chain is built from TRBV7-9 and TRBJ1-2; tentatively, D is TRBD1 (6 bases). Germline CDR1 is SEHNR and CDR2 is FQNEAQ (reference sequence). This CDR3 contains 14 residues. V shed 2 bases and J shed 3 bases, with 10 bases lying between them.

This clone appeared a few times. This same CDR3 is encoded by further DNA sequences in the sample. J is TRBJ1-6 and V is TRBV6-1; D might be TRBD1 (5 bases). In germline, CDR1 is MNHNS, CDR2 SASEGT. The CDR3 is made up of 14 amino acids. Trimming removed 4 bases at V and 4 bases at J, with 8 bases between. CDR3 coding DNA: TGTGCCAGCAGTGCGGGACCGTATAATTCACCCCTCCACTTT. The encoded protein is CASSAGPYNSPLHF.

This sequence joins TRBV5-1 and TRBJ1-5, with D uncertain. This CDR3 has 13 amino acids. V lost 5 bases and J 6 bases, leaving 12 bases between the germline ends. The germline V gene has CDR1 SGHRS and CDR2 YFSETQ. CDR3 residues: CASSEGWGQPQHF. The CDR3 DNA reads as TGCGCCAGCAGTGAGGGATGGGGTCAGCCCCAGCATTTT.

A few counts support this clone. The gene calls are TRBV29-1 and TRBJ1-1, with 10 bases fitting TRBD1. Germline V lookup: CDR1 SQVTM, CDR2 ANQGSEA. The trim removed 6 bases at V and 0 bases at J, leaving 10 bases unmatched. The CDR3 sequence is 16 residues long. The CDR3 DNA is TGCAGCGTAGTAGGGGACAGGGGAAGAATGAACACTGAAGCTTTCTTT. It is translated as CSVVGDRGRMNTEAFF.

This chain connects TRBV10-3 to TRBJ2-5, with D perhaps TRBD2 (5 bases). The CDR3 is made up of 16 amino acids. CDR1 is ENHRY, CDR2 SYGVKD, per germline. Deletions cut 0 bases from V and 1 base from J, with 12 bases between. The CDR3 DNA sequence: TGTGCCATCAGTGAGTCGCGGGTCGGCAGCCAAGAGACCCAGTACTTC. Protein sequence: CAISESRVGSQETQYF.

The chain uses TRBV11-2 and TRBJ2-7; a weak D match, TRBD1 (7 bases). The CDR3 length is 15 residues. Germline CDR1 SGHAT, CDR2 FQNNGV. The V gene lost 0 bases and the J gene lost 6 bases, with 15 bases spanning the gap. The CDR3 DNA sequence: TGTGCCAGCAGCTTAGAGGCAGGGGGGACCCGCGAGCAGTACTTC. This gives the protein CASSLEAGGTREQYF.

The chain combines TRBV30 with TRBJ1-2; D remains ambiguous. CDR3 length: 13 residues. V was trimmed by 2 bases and J by 9 bases, leaving 16 bases between them. Germline values: CDR1 GTSNPN, CDR2 SVGIG (reference sequence). The CDR3 reads CAWSPRGFGSYTF. CDR3 coding DNA: TGTGCCTGGAGTCCCCGAGGTTTTGGGAGCTACACCTTC.